This TCR beta chain emerged from a study of shared clonotypes between healthy human individuals. Study-wide context: Donors were a couple of women and a few men aged 18 to 49.

Generated by immunoSEQ multiplex PCR, the TCRdb table keeps only in-frame clones and is missing some. The sample has some 980,000 clones; less than 85% are singletons. Unmatched junction bases numbered 4, after V lost 2 bases and J lost 3 bases. Germline CDR1 and CDR2: SGHDT and YYEEEE. CDR3 length: 15 amino acids. This clone has just a few counts. The sample taken for sequencing was memory CD4+ T cells sorted from blood. The subset denotes: CD45RA-negative fraction. This chain joins TRBV5-6 and TRBJ2-7; TRBD1 aligns across 11 bases. This clonotype originated in a man between 18 and 29 years old in good health. The CDR3 loop reads CASSFRDRGFYEQYF. CDR3 DNA: TGTGCCAGCAGCTTCCGGGACAGGGGGTTCTACGAGCAGTACTTC.